The source of this T cell receptor beta chain is a study of Graves' ophthalmopathy and Graves' hyperthyroidism (dated 2018 in TCRdb). For the wider study: Stable hyperthyroidism was defined as no progression to ophthalmopathy within 18 months of follow-up. In roughly 6 hyperthyroidism patients, the T-cell repertoire of thyroid tissue was compared with the T-cell repertoire of blood. To explore V-J signatures that separate ophthalmopathy from hyperthyroidism, a discovery set of about a hundred patients was enrolled, consisting of 40 to 45 with ophthalmopathy and some 59 with stable hyperthyroidism. Once sampling was done, hyperthyroidism patients were given methimazole at a starting dose of 30 mg daily, while ophthalmopathy patients were given high-dose intravenous methylprednisolone. An independent validation cohort comprised some 19 hyperthyroidism patients and roughly 15 patients who later progressed from hyperthyroidism to ophthalmopathy. TCR beta repertoire signatures were used to distinguish Graves' ophthalmopathy from Graves' hyperthyroidism and to predict progression to ophthalmopathy. In total, approximately 130 blood samples were TCR-sequenced: fewer than 50 ophthalmopathy, roughly 80 hyperthyroidism and 17 hyperthyroidism-to-ophthalmopathy patients.

For repertoire sequencing, TCR beta CDR3 regions were amplified from RNA transcripts. A first-round RT-PCR used HTBI primers with the Qiagen OneStep RT-PCR kit, followed by a second-round multiplex PCR, size selection and purification. Libraries were sequenced paired-end with 100 bp reads on an Illumina HiSeq2000. The authors processed their data as follows. SOAPnuke was used to process the reads, throwing out any read that had adapters, had uncalled bases, had a mean Phred below 15, or lacked an exact constant-primer or identifier match. High-quality paired reads were merged with COPE v1.2.5. Clonotypes were defined as unique nucleotide sequences and were aligned to IMGT TRB V, D and J references using MiTCR v1.1. Only V-J combinations with frequency above 0.0001 were analysed, covering approximately 99% of repertoires. For each V-J combination, a TCR clonal expansion and chaos score was defined as F50 clonal expansion divided by the chaos observed in the TCRdist matrix. Welch's t-statistics and random forest were used to reduce the features to 10 to 15 V-J combinations, which were then used as input to a naive Bayes classifier. The Morisita-Horn index was used to measure how similar the thyroid and blood repertoires were. TCRdb ran its own pipeline on the public reads, namely fastp trimming at Q25 and MiXCR clone calling, and kept in-frame beta chains. Identical CDR3 protein sequences are pooled into one entry, listed with their most common genes and DNA. The V and J calls were not made by the authors but by TCRdb's processing. Recorded for this sample are about 1.1 million distinct CDR3 sequences; about two fifths of them occurred a single time. Of the sample, around 10% falls within the top ten clones.

The hyperthyroidism patients were 18 to 65 years old and newly diagnosed, with a disease duration of less than 2 months. Patients were excluded if they had other autoimmune diseases, uncontrolled infections, pregnancy or lactation. Diagnosis was based on clinical symptoms, serum thyroxine, TRAb, thyroid ultrasound and orbital computed tomography. Total RNA was extracted with Trizol reagent and quality-checked on an Agilent 2100 Bioanalyzer. The paper as a whole reports these results and caveats: In validation, the model predicted ophthalmopathy progression with less than 71% sensitivity and 72.22% specificity; 12 predicted patients were CT-confirmed with GO in a median of approximately 6.5 months. Among expanded thyroid clonotypes with frequency above 0.001, most also showed up in blood, which suggests that blood repertoires may reflect the thyroid immune response. In cross-validation, the 13-signature model distinguished ophthalmopathy from stable hyperthyroidism with about 87% sensitivity and roughly 81% specificity, and in the test set the corresponding values were approximately 80% and 68%. No statistical method was used to set the sample size in advance, and the investigators knew which group each participant was assigned to.

This clonotype has ten or more counts. Its cognate antigen has yet to be identified. Base qualities are not provided; no much larger clone lies one nucleotide away. V loses 10 bases at its end and J loses 3 bases; junction bases beyond the gene matches: 8. According to the germline V gene, CDR1 reads MNHEY and CDR2 reads SVGAGI. The CDR3 numbers 14 residues from cysteine through phenylalanine. Here the CDR3 DNA is all that survives: 42 bases in frame from base 1. This clonotype was sampled from an adult man with Graves' hyperthyroidism. Rearrangement joined TRBV6-5 to TRBJ1-2; TRBD1 agrees with 10 junctional bases. The sample comprised peripheral blood or thyroid tissue (not recorded which). Here is the DNA: TGTGCCATAACGGGGGGACAGGGGTACTATGGCTACACCTTC. It translates as CAITGGQGYYGYTF.